This T cell receptor beta chain stems from a study of blood T cell repertoires in COVID-19. In the original processing: By means of reference gene primer amplification, nucleated cell counts were estimated. Profiled with immunoSEQ multiplex PCR; TCRdb holds only in-frame clones, not every one. The V and J calls and clone size were taken over from that table, and D and trimming were inferred from the DNA. The sample yields under 250,000 clones, around 80% seen once. The CDR3 is 15 amino acids. J lost 0 bases, V lost 6 bases, and 5 bases had no gene match. The germline V gene encodes CDR1 SQVTM and CDR2 ANQGSEA.

The origin of this receptor is an older woman with acute or convalescent COVID-19. The gene calls are TRBV29-1 and TRBJ1-1, with TRBD1 matching 12 bases. Sequenced: peripheral blood. CDR3 amino acids: CSVRDRGQMNTEAFF. Written as DNA, the CDR3 is TGCAGCGTGAGGGACAGGGGGCAGATGAACACTGAAGCTTTCTTT.